The subject of this entry is one T cell receptor (beta chain). The sample is drawn from a study of cytomegalovirus exposure and HLA in healthy donors. The germline V and J ends were trimmed by 4 bases and 1 base, with 7 bases remaining between them. This CDR3 spans 13 amino acids. Germline V gene lookup returns CDR1 SGHTA and CDR2 FQGTGA. The assay was immunoSEQ multiplex PCR, and TCRdb's table has in-frame clones only and misses some. The table lists 150,000 to 200,000 clones, 70% to 90% of them singletons. Sequencing was done on a sample of PBMCs. V gene TRBV7-3 combines with J gene TRBJ1-1; the D gene is possibly TRBD1 (5 bases). The sequence came from a woman between 18 and 29 years old in good health and CMV-seronegative. The chain's CDR3 is CASSSTGNTEAFF. CDR3 DNA: TGTGCCAGCAGCTCCACAGGGAACACTGAAGCTTTCTTT.